Reported below is one TCR beta chain. J lost 0 bases, V lost 4 bases, and 4 bases had no gene match. This CDR3 contains 15 residues. The germline gives CDR1 SEHNR, CDR2 FQNEAQ (reference sequence). This record comes from a study of blood T cell repertoires in COVID-19. Overall study context: Collection of acute and convalescent COVID-19 samples took place in the United States, Italy and Spain. T cells, B-cell-depleted T cells, or PBMCs provided the cDNA or gDNA that served as material.

Clones were read by immunoSEQ multiplex PCR, and TCRdb kept only the in-frame ones, dropping some. The data contain some 270,000 clones, nearly 90% of them singletons. The chain links TRBV7-9 to TRBJ1-2, with 8 bases aligning to TRBD1. Sequencing was done on a sample of peripheral blood. The receptor comes from a woman between 35 and 50 years old who had recovered from COVID-19. The CDR3 sequence: CASSWAGGSNYGYTF. Here the CDR3 DNA reads TGTGCCAGCAGCTGGGCAGGGGGCTCTAACTATGGCTACACCTTC.